The TCR beta chain described here comes from a study of blood T cells in healthy people across ages. As for the study in general: With template switching, about one barcoded beta molecule was captured per two T cells. Study-level findings and limits: Unsorted PBMC input precluded a conclusive naive versus antigen-experienced comparison.

Per the germline V gene, CDR1 is MDHEN and CDR2 is SYDVKM. V was shortened by 7 bases and J by 0 bases, with 9 bases between the two germline ends. CDR3 size: 13 residues. Each sample yielded at least 6.5 million isolated PBMCs. Notes on this clonotype: Its specificity is not known.

A second 7 to 11 cycle PCR used barcoded and J-beta primers. Every cDNA molecule carried a tag from a template-switch adaptor bearing 12 random nucleotides. TCRdb fed the 5' RACE reads into MiXCR, producing one record per CDR3 protein. The table records over 1,200,000 distinct CDR3 sequences, almost 60% of them present only once. This TCR was sampled from a man aged 18-30 years in good health. The specimen was blood. The V and J genes are TRBV28 and TRBJ2-5, with no clear D. The CDR3 DNA reads TGTGCCAGCAATAGTAGGAACCAAGAGACCCAGTACTTC. Encoded protein: CASNSRNQETQYF.